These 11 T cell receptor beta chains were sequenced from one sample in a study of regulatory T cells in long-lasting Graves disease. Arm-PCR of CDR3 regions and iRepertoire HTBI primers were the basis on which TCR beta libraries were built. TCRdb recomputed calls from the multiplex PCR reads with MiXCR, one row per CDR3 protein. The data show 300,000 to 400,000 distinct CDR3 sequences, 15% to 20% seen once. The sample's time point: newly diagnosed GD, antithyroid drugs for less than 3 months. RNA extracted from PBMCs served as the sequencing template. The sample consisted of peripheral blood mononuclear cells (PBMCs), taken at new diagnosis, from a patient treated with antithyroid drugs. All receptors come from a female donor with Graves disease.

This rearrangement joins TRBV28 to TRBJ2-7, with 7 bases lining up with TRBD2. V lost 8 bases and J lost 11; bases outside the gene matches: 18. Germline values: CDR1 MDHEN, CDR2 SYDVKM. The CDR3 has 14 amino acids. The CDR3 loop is CASVPQAGTREKYF. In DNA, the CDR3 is TGTGCCAGCGTACCTCAAGCGGGAACGAGAGAGAAGTACTTC.

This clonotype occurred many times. The CDR3 sequence is CAITVGETNTGELFF. CDR3 DNA sequence: TGTGCCATCACGGTCGGCGAGACGAACACCGGGGAGCTGTTTTTT. The chain carries TRBV10-3 and TRBJ2-2; D unresolved. Per germline, CDR1 ENHRY and CDR2 SYGVKD. There are 15 residues in the CDR3. The V and J ends lost 7 bases and 0 bases respectively, with 12 bases between them.

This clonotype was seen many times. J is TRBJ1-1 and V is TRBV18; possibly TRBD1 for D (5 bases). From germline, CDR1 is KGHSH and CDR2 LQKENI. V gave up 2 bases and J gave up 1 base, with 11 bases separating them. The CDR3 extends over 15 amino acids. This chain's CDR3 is CASSPGQGENTEAFF. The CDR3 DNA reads TGTGCCAGCTCACCAGGGCAGGGCGAGAACACTGAAGCTTTCTTT.

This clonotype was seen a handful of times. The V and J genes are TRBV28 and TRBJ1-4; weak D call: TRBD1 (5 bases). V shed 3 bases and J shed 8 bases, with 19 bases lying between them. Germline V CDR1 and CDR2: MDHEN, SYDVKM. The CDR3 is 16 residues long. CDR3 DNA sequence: TGTGCCAGCAGTTTCCCGTGGGGGGAAGGAAAGGAAAAACTGTTTTTT. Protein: CASSFPWGEGKEKLFF.

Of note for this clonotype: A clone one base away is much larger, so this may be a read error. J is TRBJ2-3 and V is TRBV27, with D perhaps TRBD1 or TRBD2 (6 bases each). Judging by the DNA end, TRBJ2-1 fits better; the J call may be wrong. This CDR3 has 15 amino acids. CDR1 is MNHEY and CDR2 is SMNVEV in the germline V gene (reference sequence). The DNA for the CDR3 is TGTGCCAGCAGTTTTGGAGGGGGTGCTTTCTACGAGCAGTTCTTC. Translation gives CASSFGGGAFYEQFF.

The CDR3 DNA follows: TGTGCCAGTAGTGCCCCGGGCAGGCGGTACAAACTGTTTTTT. This encodes CASSAPGRRYKLFF. This chain links TRBV19 with TRBJ1-4; D remains ambiguous. V was shortened by 5 bases and J by 11 bases, with 18 bases between the two germline ends. CDR3 length equals 14 residues. Germline V gene lookup returns CDR1 LNHDA and CDR2 SQIVND (reference sequence).

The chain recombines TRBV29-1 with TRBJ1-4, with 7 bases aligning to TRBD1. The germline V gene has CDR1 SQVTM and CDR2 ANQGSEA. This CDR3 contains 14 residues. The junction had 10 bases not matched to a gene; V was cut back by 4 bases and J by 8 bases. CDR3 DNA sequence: TGCAGCGTTGTTGTCTCCCCGGGACAGGAAAAACTGTTTTTT. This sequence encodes CSVVVSPGQEKLFF.

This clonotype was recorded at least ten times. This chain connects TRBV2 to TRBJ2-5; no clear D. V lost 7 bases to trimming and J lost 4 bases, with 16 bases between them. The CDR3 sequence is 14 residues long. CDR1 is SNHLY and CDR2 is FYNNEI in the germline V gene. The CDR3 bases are TGTGCCAGCAAGGAATCGACGGGTTCAGAGACCCAGTACTTC. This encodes CASKESTGSETQYF.

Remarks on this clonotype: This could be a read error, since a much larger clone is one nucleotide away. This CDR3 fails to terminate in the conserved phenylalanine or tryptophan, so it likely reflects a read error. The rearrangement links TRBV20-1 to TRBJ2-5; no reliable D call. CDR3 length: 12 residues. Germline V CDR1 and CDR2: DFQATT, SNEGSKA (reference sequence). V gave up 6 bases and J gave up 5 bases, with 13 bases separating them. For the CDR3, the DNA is TGCAGTGCCCGAGACCGTACGGAGACCCAGTACTCC. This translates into CSARDRTETQYS.

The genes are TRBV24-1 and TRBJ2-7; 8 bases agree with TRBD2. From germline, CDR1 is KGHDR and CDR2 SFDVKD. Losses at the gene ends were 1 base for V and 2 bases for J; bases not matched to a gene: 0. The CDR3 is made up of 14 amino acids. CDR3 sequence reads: CATSDLLAAYEQYF. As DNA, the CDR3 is TGTGCCACCAGTGATTTACTAGCGGCCTACGAGCAGTACTTC.

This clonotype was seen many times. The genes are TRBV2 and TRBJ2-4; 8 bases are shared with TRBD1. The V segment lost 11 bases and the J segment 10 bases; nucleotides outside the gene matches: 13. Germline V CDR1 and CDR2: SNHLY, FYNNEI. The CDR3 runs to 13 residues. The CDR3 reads CAVTSGTGFIQYF. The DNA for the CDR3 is TGTGCCGTAACCTCCGGGACAGGTTTTATTCAGTACTTC.